Shown below are 13 T cell receptor beta chains from a single sample sequenced in a study of blood T cell repertoires in COVID-19. Libraries were prepared by immunoSEQ multiplex PCR; TCRdb keeps only in-frame clonotypes and omits some of them. There are some 130,000 clones in the sample; almost 70% occur only once, and over 1.5% lies in the top ten. What was sequenced was peripheral blood. These TCRs come from a woman in her 70s with acute or convalescent COVID-19.

The chain joins TRBV18 to TRBJ1-1; the D gene is possibly TRBD1 (6 bases). V gave up 3 bases and J gave up 6 bases, with 11 bases separating them. Per germline, CDR1 KGHSH and CDR2 LQKENI. This CDR3 contains 13 residues. The CDR3, as DNA: TGTGCCAGCTCACCGGGCAGGGGCCCTGAAGCTTTCTTT. Protein product: CASSPGRGPEAFF.

The chain carries TRBV4-3 and TRBJ1-6, with D unresolved. The CDR3 spans 16 residues. Germline lookup yields CDR1 LGHNA and CDR2 YSLEER. Trimming pared 0 bases from V and 3 bases from J, leaving 9 bases between. CDR3 sequence: CASSQDTTVYNSPLHF. For the CDR3, the DNA is TGCGCCAGCAGCCAAGATACGACTGTCTATAATTCACCCCTCCACTTT.

This clone was found a few times. The chain employs TRBV21-1 and TRBJ1-2; TRBD1 reflects the table's D call only, with no check against the DNA. TRBV21-1 is described as a pseudogene. The CDR3 is made up of 16 amino acids. This CDR3 reads CASSKLSGNSLYGYTF. CDR3 coding DNA: TGTGCCAGCAGCAAATTGTCAGGGAATAGCTTGTATGGCTACACCTTC.

This clone was seen only a few times. This rearrangement joins TRBV7-2 to TRBJ1-2, with D possibly matching TRBD1 (6 bases). The CDR3 spans 14 residues. Trimming took off 5 bases at V and 6 bases at J, with 16 bases between the two ends. The germline CDR1 and CDR2 sequences are SGHTA and FQGNSA. CDR3 in DNA: TGTGCCAGCAGCCCCCGGACAGACCTTAATGGCTACACCTTC. The encoded protein is CASSPRTDLNGYTF.

The V gene is TRBV24-1, the J gene TRBJ2-3, with 8 bases aligning to TRBD1. Germline V gene lookup returns CDR1 KGHDR and CDR2 SFDVKD. The CDR3 contains 16 residues. The V and J ends lost 6 bases and 1 base, in that order; junction bases with no gene match: 8. CDR3 sequence: CATSKRGQAGTDTQYF. In nucleotides, the CDR3 is TGTGCCACCAGTAAGAGGGGACAGGCGGGCACAGATACGCAGTATTTT.

The CDR3, as DNA: TGTGCCAGCAGCTCCGGACAGCAGGGGGGGCAGTACTTC. Residues: CASSSGQQGGQYF. The V call is TRBV5-4, the J call TRBJ2-7; a possible D gene is TRBD1 (7 bases). Germline V gene data show CDR1 as SGHNT and CDR2 as YYREEE (reference sequence). The V and J ends lost 3 bases and 9 bases respectively, with 16 bases between them. This CDR3 spans 13 amino acids. Supplemented by reference TRBV5-4 and TRBJ2-7, the full variable domain reads ETGVTQSPTHLIKTRGQQVTLRCSSQSGHNTVSWYQQALGQGPQFIFQYYREEENGRGNFPPRFSGLQFPNYSSELNVNALELDDSALYLCASSSGQQGGQYFGPGTRLTVT.

The J gene is TRBJ1-1, the V gene TRBV30, with a weak D call TRBD1 (6 bases). Looked up from germline, CDR1 is GTSNPN and CDR2 is SVGIG (reference sequence). V dropped 3 bases and J dropped 1 base, with 9 bases sitting between them. This CDR3 contains 13 residues. The CDR3 protein is CAWSRQANTEAFF. CDR3 bases: TGTGCCTGGAGCCGACAGGCGAACACTGAAGCTTTCTTT.

This clone was seen once. Additional DNA sequences in this sample encode the identical CDR3. This rearrangement joins TRBV12-3 or TRBV12-4 to TRBJ2-3, with D maybe TRBD2 (6 bases). The length of the CDR3 is 13 residues. V was trimmed by 6 bases and J by 4 bases, leaving 11 bases between them. The CDR3, as DNA: TGTGCCAGCAGCGCCGGCGGGGCAGATACGCAGTATTTT. Protein sequence: CASSAGGADTQYF.

The chain joins TRBV6-4 to TRBJ2-3; TRBD1 is a possible D gene (6 bases). V gave up 5 bases and J gave up 1 base, with 16 bases separating them. Looked up from germline, CDR1 is MRHNA and CDR2 is SNTAGT. The CDR3 sequence is 16 residues long. The CDR3 protein is CASSPQGGRGTDTQYF. CDR3 sequence (DNA): TGTGCCAGCAGTCCTCAAGGGGGTAGGGGCACAGATACGCAGTATTTT.

As regards this clone: At the DNA level, this CDR3 is encoded by other sequences in the same sample as well. The genes are TRBV11-2 and TRBJ1-4; 10 bases line up with TRBD1. In germline, CDR1 is SGHAT, CDR2 FQNNGV. This CDR3 contains 15 residues. The V gene end was trimmed by 5 bases and the J gene end by 3 bases; junction bases not matched to a gene: 3. The CDR3 reads CASSKGQGPNEKLFF. The DNA for the CDR3 is TGTGCCAGCAGCAAGGGACAGGGGCCTAATGAAAAACTGTTTTTT.

The chain couples TRBV5-1 to TRBJ2-5; the match to TRBD2 covers 10 bases. The junction had 5 bases not matched to a gene; V was cut back by 1 base and J by 5 bases. The CDR3 runs 15 residues. Germline CDR1 and CDR2: SGHRS and YFSETQ. The CDR3 is CASSLPLAGEETQYF. The CDR3 DNA sequence: TGCGCCAGCAGCTTGCCTCTAGCGGGGGAGGAGACCCAGTACTTC.

The chain combines TRBV6-5 with TRBJ2-1; 7 bases align to TRBD2. Germline values: CDR1 MNHEY, CDR2 SVGAGI. This CDR3 is 15 amino acids long. J gave up 8 bases and V 5 bases, and 12 bases lay outside the gene matches. CDR3 region: CASSPRGSGRYEQFF. In DNA, the CDR3 is TGTGCCAGCAGTCCGCGGGGGAGTGGAAGGTATGAGCAGTTCTTC.

The rearrangement joins TRBV12-5 to TRBJ2-4; D perhaps matches TRBD1 (5 bases). The CDR3 sequence is 15 residues long. Germline CDR1 reads LGHNT; CDR2 reads FRNRAP. With 3 bases removed from V and 3 bases from J, the gap between germline ends came to 12 bases. DNA of the CDR3: TGTGCTAGTGGTTTTGGCAGGGCAGGCAAAAACATTCAGTACTTC. Its protein is CASGFGRAGKNIQYF.